This is a list of T cell receptor beta chains from one sample in a study of T-cell memory formation after mild COVID-19. TCRdb re-analysed the 5' RACE reads in MiXCR, keeping a single row per CDR3 protein. The top ten clones hold 20% to 25% of a sample with some 290,000 distinct CDR3 sequences, around 15% of them seen once. What was sequenced was PBMCs or a T cell subset sorted from them (not recorded which). The receptors derive from a man between 18 and 29 years old who had mild COVID-19 (a few samples of this study predate the infection). Cell type and time point are not known. CDR3s leave out the opening cysteine and the closing phenylalanine or tryptophan. The order of the fields is V gene, CDR3 protein.

>TRBV5-1
ASSPLWGAGQPQH
>TRBV18
ASSPSSGGDTQY
>TRBV7-2
ASKGRAKNIQY
>TRBV9
ASSAHQGQETQY
>TRBV4-1
ASSLWDTPLTEAF
>TRBV27
ASSLERGAKNIQY
>TRBV12-3/TRBV12-4
ASSSTGGGGELF
>TRBV4-3
ASSLMPSGGNTIY
>TRBV12-5
ASGQTGSETQY
>TRBV5-1
ASSFSGEATDTQY
>TRBV12-3/TRBV12-4
ASGSGPYGNQETQY
>TRBV4-1
ASSQGQAYTDTQY
>TRBV3-1
ASSQDLTRSETQY
>TRBV7-2
ASGEGQLRETQY
>TRBV20-1
SASSTGLAADTQY
>TRBV18
ASSPGLLQGSFNEKLF